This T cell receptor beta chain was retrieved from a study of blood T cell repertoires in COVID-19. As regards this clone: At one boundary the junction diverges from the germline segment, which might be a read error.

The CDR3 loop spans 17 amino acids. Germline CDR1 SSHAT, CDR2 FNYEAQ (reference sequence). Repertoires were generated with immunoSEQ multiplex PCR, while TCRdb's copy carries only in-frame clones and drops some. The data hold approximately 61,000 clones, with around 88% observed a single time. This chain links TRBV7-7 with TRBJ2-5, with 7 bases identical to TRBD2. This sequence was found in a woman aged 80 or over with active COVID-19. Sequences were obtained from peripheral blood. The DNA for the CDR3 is TGTGCTAGCAGCTTAGGGATTTTAAGCGGGACTCAAGAGACCCAGTACTTC. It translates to CASSLGILSGTQETQYF.